The 28 T cell receptor beta chains below come from one sample, sequenced in a study of cytomegalovirus exposure and HLA in healthy donors. PCR employed 60 Vbeta and 13 Jbeta primers. Generated by immunoSEQ multiplex PCR, the TCRdb table keeps only in-frame clones and is missing some. The repertoire has about 150,000 clones, about three quarters of them found once; the top ten carry approximately 1.4%. Sequenced material: PBMCs. Source of these receptors: a woman aged 30 to 39 in good health and CMV-seronegative.

The J gene is TRBJ2-3, the V gene TRBV6-5, with 11 bases that match TRBD2. The ends lost 7 bases at V and 0 bases at J; junction bases unmatched: 3. The length of the CDR3 is 15 residues. Germline CDR1 is MNHEY and CDR2 is SVGAGI. CDR3 in DNA: TGTGCCAGCACTAGCGGGGGGCTTAGCACAGATACGCAGTATTTT. Its protein product is CASTSGGLSTDTQYF.

V usage is TRBV15 and J usage is TRBJ2-7, with TRBD1 matching 8 bases. CDR1 is LNHNV, CDR2 YYDKDF, per germline (reference sequence). The length of the CDR3 is 12 residues. The V gene end was trimmed by 8 bases and the J gene end by 3 bases; junction bases not matched to a gene: 3. The CDR3 is CATRDRYYEQYF. CDR3 DNA sequence: TGTGCCACCCGGGACAGGTACTACGAGCAGTACTTC.

This chain connects TRBV4-2 to TRBJ2-7, with 11 nucleotides matching TRBD1. The CDR3 runs 16 residues. V lost 2 bases and J lost 2; bases outside the gene matches: 5. In germline, CDR1 is LGHNA, CDR2 YNFKEQ. The CDR3 protein is CASSQTGTGGAYEQYF. In nucleotides, the CDR3 is TGTGCCAGCAGCCAAACAGGGACAGGGGGGGCCTACGAGCAGTACTTC.

The rearrangement joins TRBV10-3 to TRBJ2-5; D is uncertain. Trimming removed 3 bases from V and 2 bases from J, with 13 bases in between. Germline assignment: CDR1 ENHRY and CDR2 SYGVKD. This CDR3 has 15 amino acids. The CDR3 DNA reads TGTGCCATCAGTGATAAGTTTTCAGTTCAAGAGACCCAGTACTTC. It codes for CAISDKFSVQETQYF.

Notes on this clone: The sample contains more than one DNA sequence encoding this CDR3. V usage is TRBV6-1 and J usage is TRBJ1-2, with D maybe TRBD1 (5 bases). This CDR3 spans 14 amino acids. Trimming stripped 6 bases from V and 3 bases from J, with 14 bases between. Germline V lookup: CDR1 MNHNS, CDR2 SASEGT. The CDR3 region is CASRGTTVHYGYTF. As DNA, the CDR3 is TGTGCCAGCAGAGGGACTACAGTTCACTATGGCTACACCTTC.

The gene calls are TRBV9 and TRBJ2-7; D not certain. CDR1 and CDR2 from the germline V gene are SGDLS and YYNGEE. V was pared by 0 bases and J by 6 bases, with 13 bases between. The CDR3 covers 14 residues. CDR3 amino acids: CASSVGGLSFEQYF. The DNA for the CDR3 is TGTGCCAGCAGCGTAGGTGGTCTTAGTTTCGAGCAGTACTTC. Complete variable domain (other parts from reference TRBV9 and TRBJ2-7): DSGVTQTPKHLITATGQRVTLRCSPRSGDLSVYWYQQSLDQGLQFLIQYYNGEERAKGNILERFSAQQFPDLHSELNLSSLELGDSALYFCASSVGGLSFEQYFGPGTRLTVT.

This chain connects TRBV28 to TRBJ1-1; D gene uncertain. V lost 6 bases to trimming and J lost 1 base, with 12 bases between them. Germline CDR1 MDHEN, CDR2 SYDVKM. CDR3 size: 14 residues. CDR3 sequence reads: CASSPERGNTEAFF. The CDR3 DNA follows: TGTGCCAGCAGCCCCGAGCGGGGGAACACTGAAGCTTTCTTT.

The chain joins TRBV25-1 to TRBJ2-7; 9 bases agree with TRBD1. Trimming cost V 4 bases and J 2 bases; bases outside gene matches: 6. Germline V gene data show CDR1 as MGHDK and CDR2 as SYGVNS. The CDR3 consists of 15 residues. CDR3 coding DNA: TGTGCCAGCAGTGGCGTAACAGGGGGCACCTACGAGCAGTACTTC. Translating gives CASSGVTGGTYEQYF.

The rearrangement uses TRBV5-5 and TRBJ1-5; TRBD1 matches 9 bases. Germline CDR1 is SGHKS and CDR2 is YYEKEE (reference sequence). The junction had 2 bases not matched to a gene; V was cut back by 4 bases and J by 6 bases. CDR3 length: 13 amino acids. Written as DNA, the CDR3 is TGTGCCAGCAGCCTACAGGGGGCTCAGCCCCAGCATTTT. Protein: CASSLQGAQPQHF.

V and J are TRBV5-4 and TRBJ2-6, with D possibly being TRBD2 (5 bases). Germline V gene sequence: CDR1 SGHNT, CDR2 YYREEE (reference sequence). Trimming shortened V by 1 base and J by 9 bases, and 11 bases separated the two germline ends. This CDR3 is 14 amino acids long. DNA of the CDR3: TGTGCCAGCAGCTTGTTTTGGGGAGACAACGTCCTGACTTTC. It translates to CASSLFWGDNVLTF.

J is TRBJ1-5 and V is TRBV27, with 7 bases aligning to TRBD1. Trimming took 3 bases from V and 4 from J; bases not matched to a gene: 12. The CDR3 is made up of 17 amino acids. From germline, CDR1 is MNHEY and CDR2 SMNVEV (reference sequence). The CDR3 reads CASSLVTGAGTNQPQHF. Written as DNA, the CDR3 is TGTGCCAGCAGTTTGGTCACAGGGGCCGGGACTAATCAGCCCCAGCATTTT.

The V gene is TRBV7-2, the J gene TRBJ2-3, with TRBD1 matching over 7 bases. The germline gives CDR1 SGHTA, CDR2 FQGNSA. The junction had 9 bases not matched to a gene; V was cut back by 5 bases and J by 7 bases. The CDR3 is 14 amino acids. CDR3 in amino acids: CASSPRTGDNTQYF. The CDR3 DNA follows: TGTGCCAGCAGCCCCCGGACAGGTGACAATACGCAGTATTTT.

The chain is built from TRBV5-1 and TRBJ2-7; 10 positions match TRBD1. V dropped 6 bases and J dropped 2; count of bases not matched to a gene: 8. Germline V gene lookup returns CDR1 SGHRS and CDR2 YFSETQ. CDR3 length: 15 amino acids. DNA for the CDR3: TGCGCCAGCAACAAAGGGACAGGGGTCCCCTACGAGCAGTACTTC. Residues: CASNKGTGVPYEQYF.

The rearrangement uses TRBV30 and TRBJ1-2; tentative D call: TRBD1 (5 bases). CDR1 is GTSNPN, CDR2 SVGIG, per germline (reference sequence). V lost 5 bases and J lost 2, with 18 bases in between. This CDR3 is built from 15 residues. CDR3 loop: CAWRVGGGGNYGYTF. The CDR3 bases are TGTGCCTGGCGCGTCGGGGGGGGAGGGAACTATGGCTACACCTTC.

On this clone itself: A junction end diverges from the germline sequence, so it may reflect a read error. This sequence joins TRBV5-6 and TRBJ2-6, with D possibly matching TRBD1 (6 bases). There are 15 residues in the CDR3. Germline V gene data show CDR1 as SGHDT and CDR2 as YYEEEE. CDR3 in DNA: TGTGCCAGCAGCCTTGGACAGTCTGGGGCCAACGGCCTGACTTTC. Its protein product is CASSLGQSGANGLTF.

The chain combines TRBV6-6 with TRBJ2-1, with 7 bases lining up with TRBD1. The CDR3 extends over 12 amino acids. Germline CDR1 and CDR2: MNHNY and SVGAGI (reference sequence). V gave up 8 bases and J gave up 5 bases; unmatched junction bases: 3. The CDR3 sequence: CASQGGNNEQFF. In nucleotides, the CDR3 is TGTGCCAGCCAAGGGGGCAACAATGAGCAGTTCTTC.

The rearrangement uses TRBV29-1 and TRBJ1-2; 11 bases agree with TRBD1. V shed 7 bases and J 7 bases; nucleotides not matched to a gene: 8. CDR3 length equals 13 residues. Per the germline V gene, CDR1 is SQVTM and CDR2 is ANQGSEA. CDR3 coding DNA: TGCAGCGCAGGACAGGGGGCGACCATTGGCTACACCTTC. It codes for CSAGQGATIGYTF.

The chain uses TRBV6-4 and TRBJ1-2; 7 bases are a match to TRBD1. Trimming took 5 bases from V and 3 from J; bases not matched to a gene: 15. This CDR3 has 17 residues. Per germline, CDR1 MRHNA and CDR2 SNTAGT. CDR3 nucleotides: TGTGCCAGCAGTTTACATTCGGACAGGCCCGACTACTATGGCTACACCTTC. Protein: CASSLHSDRPDYYGYTF.

This clone was found once. The chain carries TRBV7-2 and TRBJ1-5, with a weak D call TRBD1 (5 bases). The germline V gene has CDR1 SGHTA and CDR2 FQGNSA. V was clipped by 8 bases and J by 7 bases, with 18 bases between them. The CDR3 has 14 residues. DNA for the CDR3: TGTGCCAGCGCACGGGGGGGTTTGCGGCAGCCCCAGCATTTT. This sequence encodes CASARGGLRQPQHF.

The chain combines TRBV5-5 with TRBJ2-1; 9 bases fit TRBD2. Losses at the gene ends were 3 bases for V and 3 bases for J; bases not matched to a gene: 4. This CDR3 comprises 15 residues. CDR1 and CDR2 (germline): SGHKS, YYEKEE (reference sequence). The CDR3 coding sequence is TGTGCCAGCAGCTCGAGCGGGGGGAACTACAATGAGCAGTTCTTC. Translated: CASSSSGGNYNEQFF.

The chain uses TRBV5-4 and TRBJ2-7, with D perhaps TRBD2 (5 bases). The CDR3 covers 16 residues. The germline CDR1 and CDR2 sequences are SGHNT and YYREEE (reference sequence). Trimming left V 2 bases short and J 4 bases short, with 19 bases between. The DNA for the CDR3 is TGTGCCAGCAGCTTTTCGGACTCCCAGAGCCTTTACGAGCAGTACTTC. Translation: CASSFSDSQSLYEQYF.

The gene calls are TRBV6-5 and TRBJ2-7; 7 positions match TRBD1. Germline lookup yields CDR1 MNHEY and CDR2 SVGAGI. V gave up 0 bases and J gave up 6 bases; unmatched junction bases: 8. The CDR3 sequence is 15 residues long. In nucleotides, the CDR3 is TGTGCCAGCAGTTACTCCTGGATCGGGGACAGCGAGCAGTACTTC. Amino acids: CASSYSWIGDSEQYF.

The chain uses TRBV2 and TRBJ2-2; no firm D call. The V end lost 2 bases, the J end lost 7 bases, and 5 bases lay between the germline ends. Germline V lookup: CDR1 SNHLY, CDR2 FYNNEI. CDR3 size: 12 residues. The CDR3 DNA reads as TGTGCCAGCAGTGAATCCGTCGGGGAGCTGTTTTTT. Residues: CASSESVGELFF.

The CDR3 DNA reads TGCGCCAGCAGCTTGGCGGGACTTGTATATAATTCACCCCTCCACTTT. Translated, it gives CASSLAGLVYNSPLHF. The V call is TRBV5-1, the J call TRBJ1-6, with a weak D call TRBD1 (5 bases). Germline V CDR1 and CDR2: SGHRS, YFSETQ. V lost 0 bases and J lost 4, with 11 bases in between. CDR3 length: 16 amino acids. Variable domain in full (rest from reference TRBV5-1 and TRBJ1-6): KAGVTQTPRYLIKTRGQQVTLSCSPISGHRSVSWYQQTPGQGLQFLFEYFSETQRNKGNFPGRFSGRQFSNSRSEMNVSTLELGDSALYLCASSLAGLVYNSPLHFGNGTRLTVT.

V is TRBV27 and J is TRBJ1-6; 7 nucleotides align to TRBD1. The germline V gene encodes CDR1 MNHEY and CDR2 SMNVEV (reference sequence). With 4 bases clipped from V and 6 bases from J, the junction kept 3 bases outside the gene matches. The CDR3 is 14 residues long. The CDR3 loop is CASSSGQTNSPLHF. The CDR3 region has the DNA TGTGCCAGCAGTTCGGGACAGACTAATTCACCCCTCCACTTT.

The chain is built from TRBV5-1 and TRBJ2-1; 16 nucleotides align to TRBD2. The CDR3 has 16 amino acids. J lost 8 bases, V lost 3 bases, and 5 bases had no gene match. CDR1 and CDR2 from the germline V gene are SGHRS and YFSETQ. The CDR3 bases are TGCGCCAGCAGCTCTGGGACTAGCGGGGGGGCGGATGAGCAGTTCTTC. As protein: CASSSGTSGGADEQFF.

The rearrangement uses TRBV5-1 and TRBJ1-4; TRBD1 might be the D (5 bases). With 7 bases removed from V and 5 bases from J, the gap between germline ends came to 18 bases. The CDR3 runs 15 residues. The germline gives CDR1 SGHRS, CDR2 YFSETQ. Written as DNA, the CDR3 is TGCGCCAGCCGAGACCTGGGGGGGGAAAATGAAAAACTGTTTTTT. It specifies CASRDLGGENEKLFF.

The rearrangement uses TRBV13 and TRBJ2-7, with TRBD1 matching 10 bases. CDR3 size: 15 residues. J was trimmed by 3 bases and V by 4 bases; bases with no gene match: 6. Germline values: CDR1 PRHDT, CDR2 FYEKMQ (reference sequence). Here the CDR3 reads CASSSRDRGDYEQYF. DNA for the CDR3: TGTGCCAGCAGCTCGCGGGACAGGGGAGACTACGAGCAGTACTTC.